The entry below gives a single T cell receptor beta chain sequence along with its context. This clonotype appeared many times. Its cognate antigen has yet to be identified. No base qualities exist here, and no much larger clone lies one base off it. The sample belongs to a study of blood T cells in healthy people across ages (dated by TCRdb to the mid-2010s). With regard to the full study: In model experiments, roughly one uniquely barcoded TCR beta cDNA molecule per two T cells was captured by template switching. Using the same blood draw, the study looked at two additional independent replicas of 1 million unique cDNA reads for two donors, one aged 18 to 29 and the other aged 80 or older. Age-related changes in TCR beta repertoire diversity were measured in the study by deep sequencing normalized with unique cDNA molecular identifiers. To avoid experimental bias, donors of different ages were distributed randomly across sequencing lanes. The donors were divided into four age groups: young (average approximately 17 years), middle-aged (under 40), aged (under 70) and long-lived (roughly 86). Broader findings and caveats from the paper: Because donor CMV infection status was unknown, age-related changes in expanded clonotypes were potentially confounded. There was a strong correlation between observed TCR beta diversity and the percentage of naive T cells measured by flow cytometry. As age increased, observed TCR beta diversity per million T cells dropped in a roughly linear way, and a significant reduction was already evident by age about 40. Since profiling was done on bulk unsorted PBMCs, naive and antigen-experienced compartments could not be conclusively compared. Total diversity estimates from one million sequenced T cells were considered lower bounds and underestimates. Compared with the aged group, the long-lived group had more naive CD4+ T cells, fewer expanded clones and increased TCR diversity, a pattern suggesting age selection.

Receptor libraries were prepared by 5' RACE. For sequencing, an Illumina HiSeq 2500 was employed. A second PCR of roughly 7 to 12 cycles was performed with a sample-barcoded 5' primer and a J-beta primer mix. A template-switch 5' adaptor carrying 12 random nucleotides introduced a unique molecular identifier onto each TCR beta cDNA molecule. Each sample yielded at least 2.5 million CDR3-containing paired-end reads. All of the RNA was converted into first-strand cDNA using the Mint cDNA synthesis kit, with a TRBC-specific oligonucleotide serving as the primer. Following uracil-DNA glycosylase treatment, all cDNA underwent a first 18-cycle PCR with the universal primers M1SS and BC2_uni_R. The authors' analysis ran thus. For normalization, 1 million high-quality reads, each with a distinct molecular identifier, were randomly selected from each sample. Instead of being binned into consensus sequences, reads that shared molecular identifiers were thrown out. CDR3 identification, clonotype clustering and error correction used MiTCR with a Q25 quality threshold and the strictest error-elimination algorithm. A nonparametric unseen species model using Euler transformation provided a lower-bound estimate of total TCR beta diversity. TCRdb reworked the public reads: Q25 trimming with fastp, MiXCR clone assembly, productive beta chains retained. One record per CDR3 amino acid sequence lists the most common genes and DNA. The V and J calls here are based on TCRdb, not the publication. The sample includes roughly 1.7 million distinct CDR3 sequences, with approximately 32% observed a single time. The leading ten clones occupy around 11% of the sample.

Systemically healthy Caucasian individuals from Russia, some 40 in total and aged about 6 to 100 years, were included as donors. Around 10 milliliters of peripheral blood were drawn from each donor into EDTA-treated Vacutainer tubes. Ficoll-Paque density-gradient centrifugation was used to isolate PBMCs, with at least 7 million per sample. Trizol reagent was used to extract total RNA from PBMCs, with at least 6 micrograms per sample. For every donor, an aliquot of PBMCs went through flow cytometry to measure the percentages of naive CD45RAhigh/CD27high T cells. V is reduced by 5 bases and J by 4 bases, leaving a spacing of 9 bases between them. There are 12 amino acids in the CDR3, from cysteine to phenylalanine inclusive. The CDR3 DNA has 36 bases and is translated from base 1.

The sequence is built from TRBV12-3 or TRBV12-4 and TRBJ2-7, with the D gene too uncertain to name. The TCR sequence derives from a woman in her 30s in good health. The sequencing sample was made of blood. The bases are TGTGCCAGCAGTGAAATACTATACGAGCAGTACTTC. Translated, it gives CASSEILYEQYF.